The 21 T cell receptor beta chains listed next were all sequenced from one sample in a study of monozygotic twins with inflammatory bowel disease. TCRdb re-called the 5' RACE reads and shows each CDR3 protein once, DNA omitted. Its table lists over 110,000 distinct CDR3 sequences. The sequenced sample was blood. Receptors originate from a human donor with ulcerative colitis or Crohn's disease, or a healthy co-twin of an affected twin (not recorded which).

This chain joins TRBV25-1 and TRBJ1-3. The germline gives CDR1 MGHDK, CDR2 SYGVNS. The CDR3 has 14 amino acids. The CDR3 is CASSDDVGGNTIYF.

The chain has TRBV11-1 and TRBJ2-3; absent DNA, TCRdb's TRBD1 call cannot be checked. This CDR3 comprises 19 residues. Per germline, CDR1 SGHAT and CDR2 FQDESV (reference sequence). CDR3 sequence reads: CASSSGVGLLGGPRDTQYF. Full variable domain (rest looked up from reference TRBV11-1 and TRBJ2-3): EAEVAQSPRYKITEKSQAVAFWCDPISGHATLYWYRQILGQGPELLVQFQDESVVDDSQLPKDRFSAERLKGVDSTLKIQPAELGDSAMYLCASSSGVGLLGGPRDTQYFGPGTRLTVL.

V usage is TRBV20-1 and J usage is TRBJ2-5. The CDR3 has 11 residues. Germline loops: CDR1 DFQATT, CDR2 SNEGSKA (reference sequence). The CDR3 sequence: CSAILAETQYF.

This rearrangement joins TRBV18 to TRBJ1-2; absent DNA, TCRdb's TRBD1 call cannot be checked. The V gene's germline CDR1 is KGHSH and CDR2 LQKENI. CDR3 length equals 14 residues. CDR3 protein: CASSLGGTYYGYTF.

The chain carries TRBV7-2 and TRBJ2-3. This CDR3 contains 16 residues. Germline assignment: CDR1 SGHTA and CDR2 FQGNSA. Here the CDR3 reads CASSLAFTVSTDTQYF.

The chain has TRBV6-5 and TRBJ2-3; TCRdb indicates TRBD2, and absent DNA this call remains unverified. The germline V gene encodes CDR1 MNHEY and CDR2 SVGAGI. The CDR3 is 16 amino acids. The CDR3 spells CASSYSGSGGGDTQYF.

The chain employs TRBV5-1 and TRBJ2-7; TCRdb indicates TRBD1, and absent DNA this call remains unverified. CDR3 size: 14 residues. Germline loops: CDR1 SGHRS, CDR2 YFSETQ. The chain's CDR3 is CASSIRQFSYEQYF.

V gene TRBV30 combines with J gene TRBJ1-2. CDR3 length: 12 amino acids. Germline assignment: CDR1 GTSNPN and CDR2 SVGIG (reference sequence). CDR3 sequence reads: CAWTPSGPGYTF.

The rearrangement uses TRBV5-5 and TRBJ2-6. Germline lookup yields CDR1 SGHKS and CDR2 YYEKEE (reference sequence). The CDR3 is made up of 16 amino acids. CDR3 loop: CASSFQTGSGANVLTF.

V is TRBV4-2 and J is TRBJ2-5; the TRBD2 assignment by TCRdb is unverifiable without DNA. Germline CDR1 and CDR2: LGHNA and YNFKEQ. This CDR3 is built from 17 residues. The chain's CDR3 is CASSQAEERGDGETQYF.

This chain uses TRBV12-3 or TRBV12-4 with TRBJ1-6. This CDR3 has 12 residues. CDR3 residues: CASSFENSPLHF.

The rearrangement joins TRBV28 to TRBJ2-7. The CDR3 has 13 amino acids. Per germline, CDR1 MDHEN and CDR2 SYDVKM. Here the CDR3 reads CASSFSSSYEQYF.

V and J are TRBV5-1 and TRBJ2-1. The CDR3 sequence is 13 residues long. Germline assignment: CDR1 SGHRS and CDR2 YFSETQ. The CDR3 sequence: CASSADYYNEQFF.

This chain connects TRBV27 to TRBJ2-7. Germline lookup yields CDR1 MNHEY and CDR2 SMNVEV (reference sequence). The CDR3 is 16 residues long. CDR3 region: CASSLFRHQPGYRQYF.

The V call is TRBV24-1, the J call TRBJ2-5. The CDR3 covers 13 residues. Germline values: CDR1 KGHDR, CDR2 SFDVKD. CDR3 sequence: CATSAAGKETQYF.

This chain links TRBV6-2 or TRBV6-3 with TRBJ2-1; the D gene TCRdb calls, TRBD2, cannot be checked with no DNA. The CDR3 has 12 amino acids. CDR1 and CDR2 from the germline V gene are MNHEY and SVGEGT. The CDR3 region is CASRKWTSWRFF.

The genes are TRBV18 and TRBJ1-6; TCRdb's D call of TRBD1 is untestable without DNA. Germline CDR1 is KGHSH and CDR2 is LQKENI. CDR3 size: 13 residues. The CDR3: CASSPDRDSPLHF.

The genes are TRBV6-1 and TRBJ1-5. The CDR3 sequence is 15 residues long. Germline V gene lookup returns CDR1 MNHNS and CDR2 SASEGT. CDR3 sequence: CASSEGSVDNQPQHF.

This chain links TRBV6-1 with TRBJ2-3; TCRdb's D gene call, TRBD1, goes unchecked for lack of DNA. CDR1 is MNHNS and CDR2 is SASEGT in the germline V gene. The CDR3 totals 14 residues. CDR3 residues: CASRARGSRGTQYF.

CDR3 sequence reads: CSARDPRLAGFYNEQFF. The chain couples TRBV20-1 to TRBJ2-1; TCRdb returns TRBD2, unconfirmable since there is no DNA. The germline CDR1 and CDR2 sequences are DFQATT and SNEGSKA (reference sequence). The CDR3 is 17 amino acids.

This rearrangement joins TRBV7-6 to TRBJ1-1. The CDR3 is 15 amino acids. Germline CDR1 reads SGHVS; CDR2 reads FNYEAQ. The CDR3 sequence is CASSLDTLGNTEAFF.